The 3 T cell receptor beta chains in this list originate from one sample, sequenced in a study of cytomegalovirus exposure and HLA in healthy donors. The PCR employed 60 Vbeta primers together with 13 Jbeta primers. Sequencing used immunoSEQ multiplex PCR; TCRdb keeps in-frame clones, though not all of them. The table records 100,000 or so clones, around 85% of them present only once. The material sequenced was PBMCs. The receptors here all came from a man between 40 and 49 years old in good health and CMV-seropositive.

Here the CDR3 DNA reads TGTGCCTGGTCCCGGGGACACCAGTTATTGGATACGCAGTATTTT. Protein product: CAWSRGHQLLDTQYF. The chain has TRBV30 and TRBJ2-3, with D possibly matching TRBD1 (6 bases). Germline V CDR1 and CDR2: GTSNPN, SVGIG (reference sequence). The ends were cut back, 5 bases at V and 6 bases at J, with 21 bases in the middle. The CDR3 length is 15 residues.

This chain joins TRBV6-1 and TRBJ1-2; TRBD1 might be the D (5 bases). The V and J ends lost 7 bases and 3 bases respectively, with 15 bases between them. The germline V gene encodes CDR1 MNHNS and CDR2 SASEGT. There are 14 residues in the CDR3. CDR3 DNA sequence: TGTGCCAGCACCCTGGGGGGGACCGACTATGGCTACACCTTC. As protein: CASTLGGTDYGYTF.

The chain has TRBV11-2 and TRBJ1-2; perhaps TRBD1 as D (5 bases). The germline gives CDR1 SGHAT, CDR2 FQNNGV. V was trimmed by 6 bases and J by 4 bases, leaving 18 bases between them. CDR3 length: 15 amino acids. CDR3 DNA sequence: TGTGCCAGCAGTTCCTGGGGGGGAATTCTCTATGGCTACACCTTC. This translates into CASSSWGGILYGYTF.